A selection of T cell receptor beta chains follows, all from one sample in a study of blood T cells in healthy people across ages. TCRdb recomputed calls from the 5' RACE reads with MiXCR, one row per CDR3 protein. This sample has roughly 1.6 million distinct CDR3 sequences, with almost 35% found just once. Sample: blood. Every receptor here comes from a woman under 40 in good health. CDR3s include the opening cysteine and the closing phenylalanine or tryptophan. A D gene is named only where the DNA matches it firmly. Clone size is not always given. Where it is, it says once, few, many or a class for expanded clones.

clone size: NA; CDR3 length: 14; J gene: TRBJ2-7; V gene: TRBV5-1; D gene: NA; CDR3 DNA: TGCGCCAGCAGCTTTGTTGCGGCGGCTCGCGAGCAGTACTTC; CDR3 protein: CASSFVAAAREQYF
clone size: NA; CDR3 length: 14; J gene: TRBJ2-2; V gene: TRBV11-1; D gene: TRBD2; CDR3 DNA: TGTGCCAGCAGCGGGACGGGGGGACCCGGGGAGCTGTTTTTT; CDR3 protein: CASSGTGGPGELFF
clone size: few; CDR3 length: 16; J gene: TRBJ2-7; V gene: TRBV20-1; D gene: TRBD2; CDR3 DNA: TGCAGTGCTAGACCGAGAACCGGGACTAGGGTATACGAGCAGTACTTC; CDR3 protein: CSARPRTGTRVYEQYF
clone size: NA; CDR3 length: 17; J gene: TRBJ2-3; V gene: TRBV7-8; D gene: TRBD2; CDR3 DNA: TGTGCCAGCAGCTTAGAGGTGGTAGCGGGAAACACAGATACGCAGTATTTT; CDR3 protein: CASSLEVVAGNTDTQYF
clone size: few; CDR3 length: 16; J gene: TRBJ2-1; V gene: TRBV25-1; D gene: TRBD2; CDR3 DNA: TGTGCCAGCAGTGGAATTATTGGGGGGGTCTACAATGAGCAGTTCTTC; CDR3 protein: CASSGIIGGVYNEQFF
clone size: many; CDR3 length: 11; J gene: TRBJ1-1; V gene: TRBV29-1; D gene: NA; CDR3 DNA: TGCAGCGTTGAAGTATACACTGAAGCTTTCTTT; CDR3 protein: CSVEVYTEAFF
clone size: NA; CDR3 length: 14; J gene: TRBJ2-3; V gene: TRBV5-6; D gene: TRBD2; CDR3 DNA: TGTGCCAGCAGCACACGGACTAGATCAGATACGCAGTATTTT; CDR3 protein: CASSTRTRSDTQYF
clone size: NA; CDR3 length: 16; J gene: TRBJ2-3; V gene: TRBV6-5; D gene: NA; CDR3 DNA: TGTGCCAGCAGGAGGGGCGCGGAGGGAAGCACAGATACGCAGTATTTT; CDR3 protein: CASRRGAEGSTDTQYF
clone size: few; CDR3 length: 12; J gene: TRBJ1-5; V gene: TRBV12-3/TRBV12-4; D gene: NA; CDR3 DNA: TGTGCCAGCAGCCGGGGGGGGGAGCCCCAGCATTTT; CDR3 protein: CASSRGGEPQHF
clone size: NA; CDR3 length: 17; J gene: TRBJ1-1; V gene: TRBV29-1; D gene: TRBD1; CDR3 DNA: TGCAGCGCCAGGACAGGGGGCGCGGGGAGACTGAACACTGAAGCTTTCTTT; CDR3 protein: CSARTGGAGRLNTEAFF
clone size: NA; CDR3 length: 15; J gene: TRBJ2-2; V gene: TRBV5-4; D gene: NA; CDR3 DNA: TGTGCCAGCAGCGCCCAGGGGTGGGACACCGGGGAGCTGTTTTTT; CDR3 protein: CASSAQGWDTGELFF
clone size: many; CDR3 length: 14; J gene: TRBJ2-1; V gene: TRBV5-1; D gene: NA; CDR3 DNA: TGCGCCAGCAGCTCTCGGACAAAGGGCAATGAGCAGTTCTTC; CDR3 protein: CASSSRTKGNEQFF
clone size: many; CDR3 length: 12; J gene: TRBJ2-7; V gene: TRBV9; D gene: NA; CDR3 DNA: TGTGCCAGCAGCGCAGACGGCTACGAGCAGTACTTC; CDR3 protein: CASSADGYEQYF
clone size: few; CDR3 length: 14; J gene: TRBJ1-5; V gene: TRBV4-1; D gene: NA; CDR3 DNA: TGCGCCAGCAGCCAAGACTTAAGGAATCAGCCCCAGCATTTT; CDR3 protein: CASSQDLRNQPQHF
clone size: NA; CDR3 length: 15; J gene: TRBJ2-1; V gene: TRBV7-2; D gene: NA; CDR3 DNA: TGTGTCAGCAGCTTAGAGGGTAGGCTCCGGGATGAGCAGTTCTTC; CDR3 protein: CVSSLEGRLRDEQFF
clone size: NA; CDR3 length: 15; J gene: TRBJ1-2; V gene: TRBV13; D gene: NA; CDR3 DNA: TGTGCCAGCAGCTCCCGGACAGAGCCTAACTATGGCTACACCTTC; CDR3 protein: CASSSRTEPNYGYTF
clone size: NA; CDR3 length: 16; J gene: TRBJ2-2; V gene: TRBV12-3/TRBV12-4; D gene: TRBD1; CDR3 DNA: TGTGCCAGCAGGCGAGCCGGGACAGGGAACACCGGGGAGCTGTTTTTT; CDR3 protein: CASRRAGTGNTGELFF
clone size: NA; CDR3 length: 14; J gene: TRBJ2-3; V gene: TRBV6-5; D gene: NA; CDR3 DNA: TGTGCCAGCAGTTACTCGAGTGATAAAGATACGCAGTATTTT; CDR3 protein: CASSYSSDKDTQYF
clone size: few; CDR3 length: 11; J gene: TRBJ2-5; V gene: TRBV7-3; D gene: NA; CDR3 DNA: TGTGCCAGCAGCCCCGACCCAGCCCAGTACTTC; CDR3 protein: CASSPDPAQYF
clone size: NA; CDR3 length: 14; J gene: TRBJ1-5; V gene: TRBV5-6; D gene: NA; CDR3 DNA: TGTGCCAGCAGCCTATTTTGGAGCAATCAGCCCCAGCATTTT; CDR3 protein: CASSLFWSNQPQHF
clone size: NA; CDR3 length: 13; J gene: TRBJ2-1; V gene: TRBV20-1; D gene: NA; CDR3 DNA: TGCAGTGCTAGGGACCGGGACCTCGGTGAGCAGTTCTTC; CDR3 protein: CSARDRDLGEQFF
clone size: few; CDR3 length: 16; J gene: TRBJ2-7; V gene: TRBV18; D gene: NA; CDR3 DNA: TGTGCCAGCTCTCGGGGAACCAACCTAGCCATCTACGAGCAGTACTTC; CDR3 protein: CASSRGTNLAIYEQYF